Listed here is a single T cell receptor beta chain. The antigen remains undetermined. The data stem from a study of shared clonotypes between healthy human individuals. Points from the study as a whole: Estimated clonotype richness was generally higher in naive than memory subsets.

The naive CD8 population came from CD45RO-negative cells selected for CCR7, without terminally differentiated effector memory CD45RA+ cells. Measured with immunoSEQ multiplex PCR; TCRdb has only the in-frame clones, and not every one. The top ten hold more than 1.5% of the sample, which has around 1.9 million clones, roughly 91% seen once. The sequenced sample was naive CD8+ T cells from PBMCs. The receptor comes from a man aged 18 to 30 in good health. Some clones in this sample may be carry-over from other donors' samples.

In nucleotides, the CDR3 is TGTGCCAGCAGCTACCGGGACCCAATCGCAGATACGCAGTATTTT. Translation: CASSYRDPIADTQYF. This sequence joins TRBV13 and TRBJ2-3; D possibly matches TRBD1 or TRBD2 (5 bases each). Trimming removed 4 bases at V and 4 bases at J, with 15 bases between. The CDR3 totals 15 residues. CDR1 is PRHDT, CDR2 FYEKMQ, per germline (reference sequence).